This T cell receptor (beta chain) appears in the sequencing data of a study of monozygotic twins with inflammatory bowel disease. The CDR3 runs 15 residues. CDR1 and CDR2 (germline): SNHLY, FYNNEI. Both the TCRalpha cDNA and the TCRbeta cDNA were taken through two nested PCRs, lasting approximately 17 and 9 cycles. With the 5' RACE reads reprocessed, TCRdb shows one record per CDR3 protein and no DNA. Its listing shows approximately 200,000 distinct CDR3 sequences. Points on this clonotype: Antigen specificity is unknown.

Study-level results: Patient repertoires may carry noise from differing immunosuppressive treatments.

The rearrangement joins TRBV2 to TRBJ2-1; the D call from TCRdb, TRBD1, cannot be confirmed without DNA. The TCR was taken from a human donor with ulcerative colitis or Crohn's disease, or a healthy co-twin of an affected twin (not recorded which). The sequenced material came from blood. The CDR3 spells CASSISGGLYNEQFF.